A single sample is the source of the 7 T cell receptor beta chains below, sequenced in a study of CD8 T cells in Susac syndrome. Random hexamers primed reverse transcription of about 0.45 to 1 ug RNA. MiXCR, run by TCRdb on the immunoSEQ multiplex PCR reads, gives a single entry per CDR3 protein. This table holds about 120,000 distinct CDR3 sequences, 85% to 95% found once. Sequencing input: CD4+ T cells from PBMCs. The receptors shown here come from a human donor in good health.

This clonotype appeared a few times. J is TRBJ2-1 and V is TRBV29-1; no firm D call. The V and J ends lost 5 bases and 4 bases respectively, with 12 bases between them. There are 13 residues in the CDR3. Germline lookup yields CDR1 SQVTM and CDR2 ANQGSEA. The CDR3 DNA sequence: TGCAGCGTTCGGGTTACCTCATACAATGAGCAGTTCTTC. Protein: CSVRVTSYNEQFF.

This clonotype occurred once. Written as DNA, the CDR3 is TGCAGCGTTGAAGATATCGGTAGGACGTATGGCTACACCTTC. Its translation is CSVEDIGRTYGYTF. The V and J genes are TRBV29-1 and TRBJ1-2; D unclear. Looked up from germline, CDR1 is SQVTM and CDR2 is ANQGSEA. This CDR3 comprises 14 residues. Trimming cost V 0 bases and J 5 bases, with 13 bases left between them. Variable domain in full (rest from reference TRBV29-1 and TRBJ1-2): SAVISQKPSRDICQRGTSLTIQCQVDSQVTMMFWYRQQPGQSLTLIATANQGSEATYESGFVIDKFPISRPNLTFSTLTVSNMSPEDSSIYLCSVEDIGRTYGYTFGSGTRLTVV.

This chain joins TRBV7-2 and TRBJ2-5; tentative D call: TRBD1 (6 bases). V dropped 5 bases and J dropped 4 bases, with 14 bases sitting between them. The CDR3 totals 14 residues. In germline, CDR1 is SGHTA, CDR2 FQGNSA. The CDR3 loop is CASSAQGFLETQYF. The CDR3 DNA reads as TGTGCCAGCAGCGCACAGGGTTTTCTAGAGACCCAGTACTTC.

The genes are TRBV7-9 and TRBJ1-5; the D is unclear. Trimming stripped 8 bases from V and 3 bases from J, with 14 bases between. The CDR3 is 14 residues long. CDR1 is SEHNR, CDR2 FQNEAQ, per germline (reference sequence). CDR3 sequence (DNA): TGTGCCAGCGCCTTTTTGGACCCCAATCAGCCCCAGCATTTT. Protein: CASAFLDPNQPQHF.

With regard to this clonotype: At one end, the junction sequence differs from germline, possibly due to a read error. The rearrangement links TRBV27 to TRBJ2-7; D possibly corresponds to TRBD1 (5 bases). The CDR3 length is 15 residues. Germline loops: CDR1 MNHEY, CDR2 SMNVEV (reference sequence). The CDR3 protein is CASSFLQGLTYEQHF. The CDR3 DNA is TGTGCCAGCAGTTTCTTGCAGGGCCTAACCTACGAGCAGCACTTC.

The chain carries TRBV5-1 and TRBJ1-1; tentative D call: TRBD1 (5 bases). The V end was cut by 0 bases, the J end by 1 base, with 13 bases between. Per germline, CDR1 SGHRS and CDR2 YFSETQ. CDR3 size: 16 residues. For the CDR3, the DNA is TGCGCCAGCAGCTTGGGCGGCGGGGGTACGAACACTGAAGCTTTCTTT. This sequence encodes CASSLGGGGTNTEAFF.

This sequence joins TRBV20-1 and TRBJ1-4; the match to TRBD1 covers 9 bases. The CDR3 spans 15 residues. CDR1 and CDR2 from the germline V gene are DFQATT and SNEGSKA (reference sequence). Unmatched junction bases numbered 4, after V lost 0 bases and J lost 5 bases. The CDR3 loop reads CSARDVGQGNEKLFF. In DNA form, the CDR3 reads TGCAGTGCTAGAGATGTAGGACAGGGGAATGAAAAACTGTTTTTT.